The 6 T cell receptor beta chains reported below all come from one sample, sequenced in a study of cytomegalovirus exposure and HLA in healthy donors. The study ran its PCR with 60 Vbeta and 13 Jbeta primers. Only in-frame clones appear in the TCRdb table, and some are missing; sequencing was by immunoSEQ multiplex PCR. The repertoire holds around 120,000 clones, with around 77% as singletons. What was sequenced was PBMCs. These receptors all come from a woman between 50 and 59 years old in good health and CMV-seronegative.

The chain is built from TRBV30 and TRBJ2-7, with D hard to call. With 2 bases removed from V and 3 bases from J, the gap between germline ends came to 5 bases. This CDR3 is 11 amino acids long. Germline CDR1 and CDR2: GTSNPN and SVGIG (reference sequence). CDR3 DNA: TGTGCCTGGAGTCCCGTCTACGAGCAGTACTTC. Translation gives CAWSPVYEQYF.

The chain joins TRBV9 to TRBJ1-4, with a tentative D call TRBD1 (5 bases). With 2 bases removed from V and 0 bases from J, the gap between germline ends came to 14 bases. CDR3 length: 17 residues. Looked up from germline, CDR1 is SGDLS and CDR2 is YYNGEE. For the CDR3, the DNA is TGTGCCAGCAGCGTCGCGGCGGGGACGGCAACTAATGAAAAACTGTTTTTT. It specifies CASSVAAGTATNEKLFF. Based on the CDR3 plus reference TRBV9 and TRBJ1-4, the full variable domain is DSGVTQTPKHLITATGQRVTLRCSPRSGDLSVYWYQQSLDQGLQFLIQYYNGEERAKGNILERFSAQQFPDLHSELNLSSLELGDSALYFCASSVAAGTATNEKLFFGSGTQLSVL.

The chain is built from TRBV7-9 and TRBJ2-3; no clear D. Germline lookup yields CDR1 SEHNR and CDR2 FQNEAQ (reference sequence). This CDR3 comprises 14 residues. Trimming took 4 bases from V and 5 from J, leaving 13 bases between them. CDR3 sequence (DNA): TGTGCCAGCAGCTCCTCGACTGAAGAAGATACGCAGTATTTT. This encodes CASSSSTEEDTQYF.

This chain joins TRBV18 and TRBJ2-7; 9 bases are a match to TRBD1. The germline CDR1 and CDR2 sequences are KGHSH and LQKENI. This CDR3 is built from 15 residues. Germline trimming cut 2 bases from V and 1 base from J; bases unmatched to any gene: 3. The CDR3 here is CASSPTGQGSYEQYV. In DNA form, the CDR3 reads TGTGCCAGCTCACCAACGGGACAGGGTTCCTACGAGCAGTACGTC.

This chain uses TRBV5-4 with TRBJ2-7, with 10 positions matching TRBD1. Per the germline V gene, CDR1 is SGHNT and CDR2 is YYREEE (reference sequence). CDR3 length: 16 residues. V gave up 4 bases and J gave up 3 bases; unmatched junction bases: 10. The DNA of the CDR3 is TGTGCCAGCAGCGAACGGGGGGGACAGGGGAACTACGAGCAGTACTTC. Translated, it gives CASSERGGQGNYEQYF.

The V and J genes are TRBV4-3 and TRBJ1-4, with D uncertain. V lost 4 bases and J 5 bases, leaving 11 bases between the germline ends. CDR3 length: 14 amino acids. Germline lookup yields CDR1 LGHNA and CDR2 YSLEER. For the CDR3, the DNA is TGCGCCAGCAGCCCGTGGGCTGGAAATGAAAAACTGTTTTTT. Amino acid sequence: CASSPWAGNEKLFF.